These T cell receptor beta chains were read from a single sample in a study of T cell repertoires in ileal Crohn's disease. Measured with immunoSEQ multiplex PCR; TCRdb has only the in-frame clones, and not every one. The data show about 7,200 clones, roughly 70% seen once. Sequencing input: ileal tissue. These TCRs come from an adult with Crohn's disease. CDR3s include the opening cysteine and the closing phenylalanine or tryptophan. Fields, in order: clone size, J gene, D gene, V gene, CDR3 protein, CDR3 DNA. The D gene is left open where the match is weak. A clone size is listed for some rows: how often the clone was seen (once, few, many), or a class if it is expanded.

>-|TRBJ2-3|TRBD2|TRBV6-4
CASSDLAGADTQYF
TGTGCCAGCAGTGACCTAGCGGGGGCAGATACGCAGTATTTT
>-|TRBJ2-2|-|TRBV9
CASSVAVLAGPNTGELFF
TGTGCCAGCAGCGTAGCGGTCCTTGCGGGTCCGAACACCGGGGAGCTGTTTTTT
>-|TRBJ1-2|TRBD1|TRBV7-2
CASSTGVGTGVGYTF
TGTGCCAGCAGCACGGGGGTCGGGACAGGGGTGGGCTACACCTTC
>-|TRBJ1-5|TRBD1|TRBV4-3
CASSRDRFGGGNQPQHF
TGCGCCAGCAGCCGGGACAGGTTCGGGGGAGGCAATCAGCCCCAGCATTTT
>few|TRBJ2-7|TRBD1|TRBV5-1
CASSLTGGSKEQYF
TGCGCCAGCAGCTTAACAGGGGGTAGTAAGGAGCAGTACTTC
>-|TRBJ2-1|TRBD1|TRBV25-1
CASSTRQGSEQFF
TGTGCCAGCAGTACCCGACAGGGAAGTGAGCAGTTCTTC
>few|TRBJ2-7|-|TRBV18
CASSLTEGGEQYF
TGTGCCAGCTCACTCACGGAGGGTGGCGAGCAGTACTTC
>-|TRBJ1-5|-|TRBV7-9
CASSLGAGDGQPQHF
TGTGCCAGCAGCTTAGGGGCGGGGGACGGTCAGCCCCAGCATTTT
>once|TRBJ1-5|TRBD1|TRBV19
CASTLTGEYQPQHF
TGTGCCAGTACCCTGACAGGGGAATATCAGCCCCAGCATTTT
>-|TRBJ1-2|-|TRBV19
CASSIAGSYGYTF
TGTGCCAGTAGTATAGCAGGATCCTATGGCTACACCTTC
>few|TRBJ2-4|-|TRBV29-1
CSVTPSSAKNIQYF
TGCAGCGTTACACCATCCTCAGCCAAAAACATTCAGTACTTC
>few|TRBJ1-3|-|TRBV7-2
CASRRLRGENTIYF
TGTGCCAGCAGACGACTCCGCGGGGAAAACACCATATATTTT
>-|TRBJ1-2|-|TRBV29-1
CSVGANYGYTF
TGCAGCGTTGGCGCTAACTATGGCTACACCTTC
>-|TRBJ2-3|-|TRBV7-2
CASSLAQSTDTQYF
TGTGCCAGCAGCTTAGCACAAAGCACAGATACGCAGTATTTT
>-|TRBJ2-7|TRBD1|TRBV29-1
CSVEDQGQGSYEQYF
TGCAGCGTTGAAGATCAGGGACAGGGGTCCTACGAGCAGTACTTC
>-|TRBJ2-2|TRBD1|TRBV6-6
CASSYSGQGVGGELFF
TGTGCCAGCAGTTATTCGGGACAGGGAGTGGGCGGGGAGCTGTTTTTT
>few|TRBJ2-1|TRBD1|TRBV7-2
CASSLTGGREQFF
TGTGCCAGCAGCCTGACAGGGGGAAGGGAGCAGTTCTTC
>-|TRBJ1-1|-|TRBV5-1
CASSWAGIYNTEAFF
TGCGCCAGCAGCTGGGCAGGGATTTATAACACTGAAGCTTTCTTT
>-|TRBJ2-7|TRBD1|TRBV9
CASSVPPRQGVYEQYF
TGTGCCAGCAGCGTACCCCCTCGACAGGGAGTCTACGAGCAGTACTTC
>-|TRBJ1-2|-|TRBV7-2
CASSLYTGKGYGYTF
TGTGCCAGCAGCTTATATACAGGAAAGGGTTATGGCTACACCTTC
>-|TRBJ2-3|TRBD2|TRBV2
CASNPPRLAGVTDTQYF
TGTGCCAGCAACCCCCCCCGACTAGCGGGAGTGACAGATACGCAGTATTTT
>few|TRBJ2-7|TRBD2|TRBV29-1
CSVEGLAGGTAYEQYF
TGCAGCGTTGAAGGGCTAGCGGGGGGCACAGCCTACGAGCAGTACTTC
>-|TRBJ2-7|-|TRBV6-5
CASRPALGSSYEQYF
TGTGCCAGCAGACCCGCTTTGGGGAGCTCCTACGAGCAGTACTTC
>-|TRBJ2-1|TRBD2|TRBV7-9
CASIPSGAYNEQFF
TGTGCCAGCATCCCTAGCGGGGCCTACAATGAGCAGTTCTTC
>-|TRBJ2-7|TRBD2|TRBV7-2
CASSSGTSYEQYF
TGTGCCAGCAGCTCCGGGACTAGTTACGAGCAGTACTTC
>-|TRBJ1-2|-|TRBV28
CATEYSGNYGYTF
TGTGCCACCGAGTACAGTGGTAACTATGGCTACACCTTC
>few|TRBJ1-2|TRBD1|TRBV2
CASREKGQSYGYTF
TGTGCCAGCAGAGAGAAGGGACAGTCATATGGCTACACCTTC
>few|TRBJ2-7|-|TRBV4-1
CASSPSQLEYEQYF
TGCGCCAGCAGCCCATCACAACTAGAGTACGAGCAGTACTTC
>-|TRBJ2-1|-|TRBV29-1
CSVEGSAGQSSYNEQFF
TGCAGCGTTGAAGGGTCCGCGGGACAGAGCTCCTACAATGAGCAGTTCTTC
>-|TRBJ2-1|TRBD1|TRBV28
CASRGTVYNEQFF
TGTGCCAGCAGAGGGACAGTCTACAATGAGCAGTTCTTC
>-|TRBJ2-7|-|TRBV6-1
CASSATVGRGEQYF
TGTGCCAGCAGTGCCACAGTTGGCCGGGGCGAGCAGTACTTC
>-|TRBJ1-3|-|TRBV19
CASSIPRQTSGNTIYF
TGTGCCAGTAGTATCCCCAGACAGACCTCTGGAAACACCATATATTTT
>few|TRBJ1-2|TRBD1|TRBV28
CASSPGGQGGYTF
TGTGCCAGCAGTCCTGGGGGACAGGGTGGCTACACCTTC
>-|TRBJ2-7|TRBD1|TRBV27
CASSSGQTPYEQYF
TGTGCCAGCAGTTCGGGACAGACACCATACGAGCAGTACTTC